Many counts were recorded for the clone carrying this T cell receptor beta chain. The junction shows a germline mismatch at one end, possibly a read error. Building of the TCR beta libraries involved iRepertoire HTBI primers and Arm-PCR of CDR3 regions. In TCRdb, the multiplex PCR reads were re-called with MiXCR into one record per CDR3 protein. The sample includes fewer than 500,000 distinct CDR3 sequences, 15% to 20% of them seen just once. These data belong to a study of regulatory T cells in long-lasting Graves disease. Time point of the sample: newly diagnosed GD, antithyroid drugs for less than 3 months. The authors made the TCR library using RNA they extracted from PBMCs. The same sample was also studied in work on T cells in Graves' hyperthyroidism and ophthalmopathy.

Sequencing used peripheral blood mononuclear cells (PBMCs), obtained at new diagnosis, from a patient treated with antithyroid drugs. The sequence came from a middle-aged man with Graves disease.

CDR3: CSAPGLSDNEQFF. CDR3 coding DNA: TGCAGTGCTCCCGGACTCTCCGACAATGAGCAGTTCTTC. The chain couples TRBV20-1 to TRBJ2-1; possibly TRBD2 for D (5 bases). Germline CDR1 is DFQATT and CDR2 is SNEGSKA (reference sequence). This CDR3 has 13 residues.